Listed below are T cell receptor beta chains from one sample, sequenced in a study of STAT5B mutations in CD4+ large granular lymphocyte leukemia. The data were produced by immunoSEQ multiplex PCR, yet TCRdb's version contains in-frame clones alone and is incomplete. The sample has 20,000 to 25,000 clones; about 71% are singletons. The sequenced sample consisted of CD4+ T cells from blood buffy coats. The receptors here all came from a human donor in good health. The CDR3 runs from the conserved cysteine through the conserved F or W. Clone size is shown for a subset of rows, as once, few, many or a class of expanded clone.

cdr3_length | j_call | v_call | clone_size | cdr3_aa
14 | TRBJ2-7 | TRBV28 | . | CASSAGTTPYEQYF
12 | TRBJ2-7 | TRBV29-1 | . | CSVLLYSYEQYF
14 | TRBJ2-7 | TRBV12-2 | . | CASRLQGPRYEQYF
12 | TRBJ1-2 | TRBV28 | . | CASSPIGYGYTF
13 | TRBJ2-5 | TRBV7-9 | . | CASSRMGGETQYF
14 | TRBJ2-7 | TRBV7-9 | . | CASSSGLLSYEQYF
13 | TRBJ1-2 | TRBV2 | few | CASSSTRDYGYTF
15 | TRBJ2-1 | TRBV5-5 | . | CASRSSPSSYNEQFF
15 | TRBJ2-7 | TRBV19 | . | CASRPPDRAGGEQYF
15 | TRBJ2-3 | TRBV7-9 | once | CASSGGQGKTDTQYF
11 | TRBJ2-1 | TRBV30 | . | CAWIGHSEQFF
16 | TRBJ2-1 | TRBV19 | once | CASQFKSGNPTNEQFF
17 | TRBJ2-5 | TRBV2 | . | CASREQSTSGRTKTQYF
15 | TRBJ2-7 | TRBV12-5 | medium-sized | CASGLSTGAFYEQYF
14 | TRBJ2-1 | TRBV6-5 | few | CASTSSGSYNEQFF
12 | TRBJ1-2 | TRBV30 | . | CAWAQGPYGYTF
15 | TRBJ1-1 | TRBV9 | . | CASSVVGGGNTEAFF
15 | TRBJ1-4 | TRBV7-9 | . | CASSFRQGNNEKLFF
13 | . | TRBV5-1 | . | CASSFQGAREQYF
16 | TRBJ2-7 | TRBV7-9 | . | CASSPGTGASSYEQYF
13 | TRBJ2-5 | TRBV29-1 | . | CSVEGGGQETQYF
12 | TRBJ1-2 | TRBV4-1 | few | CASSHRGIGYTF
16 | TRBJ2-5 | TRBV11-2 | . | CASSLDSLGSAEYQYF
14 | TRBJ2-7 | TRBV11-3 | . | CASSFRQASYEQYF
15 | TRBJ2-1 | TRBV2 | . | CASSPRGVGDNEQFF
17 | TRBJ2-2 | TRBV30 | . | CAWRRLAGGLGAGELFF
13 | TRBJ1-4 | TRBV11-2 | . | CASSGGLNEKLFF